Listed below are T cell receptor beta chains from one sample, sequenced in a study of shared clonotypes between healthy human individuals. TCRdb's copy holds only in-frame clones and misses some; the assay was immunoSEQ multiplex PCR. The repertoire holds 1.5 million to 1.9 million clones, with approximately 98% as singletons. Sequencing was carried out using naive CD4+ T cells sorted from blood. Source of these receptors: a man between 25 and 39 years old in good health. Each CDR3 is given with its conserved first and last residue. D genes are given only for firm matches. Part of the rows lack a size; the others show once, few, many or a class for expanded clones.

CASSPPSGGITGELFF,TGTGCCAGCTCACCACCGTCAGGGGGGATCACCGGGGAGCTGTTTTTT,.,TRBJ2-2,TRBV18,few
CASSTRTGLSGNTIYF,TGTGCCAGCAGTACCCGGACAGGTCTCTCTGGAAACACCATATATTTT,TRBD1,TRBJ1-3,TRBV27,.
CASSLGSGRTWGNIQYF,TGTGCCAGCAGCTTGGGAAGCGGGAGGACCTGGGGAAACATTCAGTACTTC,TRBD2,TRBJ2-4,TRBV5-4,once
CSVRLGLAGVLYEQYF,TGCAGCGTGAGGTTGGGACTAGCGGGAGTCCTCTACGAGCAGTACTTC,TRBD2,TRBJ2-7,TRBV29-1,.
CASSVLTEPTGELFF,TGTGCCAGCAGCGTACTGACGGAACCTACCGGGGAGCTGTTTTTT,.,TRBJ2-2,TRBV9,once
CASSQDLGAGGFRQPQHF,TGCGCCAGCAGCCAAGATCTCGGGGCAGGGGGATTTCGCCAGCCCCAGCATTTT,TRBD1,TRBJ1-5,TRBV4-1,.
CASSVKGTPPTDTQYF,TGTGCCAGCAGCGTGAAAGGGACACCACCCACAGATACGCAGTATTTT,.,TRBJ2-3,TRBV7-3,.
CASHSGSSDTQYF,TGTGCCTCCCACAGCGGGAGTTCAGATACGCAGTATTTT,TRBD2,TRBJ2-3,TRBV30,once
CASSLVLGTGDYEQYF,TGTGCCAGCAGCTTAGTTCTCGGGACAGGGGACTACGAGCAGTACTTC,TRBD1,TRBJ2-7,TRBV11-2,.
CAWSAIYGYTF,TGTGCCTGGAGTGCCATCTATGGCTACACCTTC,.,TRBJ1-2,TRBV30,.
CASSYTDRSSHEQYF,TGTGCCAGCAGTTATACAGACAGGAGTAGCCACGAGCAGTACTTC,.,TRBJ2-7,TRBV6-5,once
CASSITASGIEPQHF,TGTGCCAGTAGTATAACTGCATCGGGGATAGAGCCCCAGCATTTT,.,TRBJ1-5,TRBV19,.
CASRLRQDRTDTQYF,TGTGCCAGTAGGCTGCGACAGGATCGAACAGATACGCAGTATTTT,.,TRBJ2-3,TRBV19,.
CASSTGRGNEKLFF,TGTGCCAGCAGCACAGGGCGGGGCAATGAAAAACTGTTTTTT,.,TRBJ1-4,TRBV11-2,.
CASSASRYEQYF,TGTGCCAGCAGCGCTAGCAGATACGAGCAGTACTTC,.,TRBJ2-7,TRBV2,.
CSAKAVSYEQYF,TGCAGTGCTAAAGCGGTTTCCTACGAGCAGTACTTC,.,TRBJ2-7,TRBV29-1,.
CASSLGASGAYEQYF,TGTGCCAGCAGCTTAGGGGCTAGCGGGGCCTACGAGCAGTACTTC,TRBD2,TRBJ2-7,TRBV7-6,.
CASSPLTGANRKETQYF,TGTGCCAGCAGCCCTCTCACAGGGGCGAACCGTAAAGAGACCCAGTACTTC,TRBD1,TRBJ2-5,TRBV14,.
CASSTYSGSTDTQYF,TGTGCCAGCAGCACCTATAGCGGGAGCACAGATACGCAGTATTTT,TRBD2,TRBJ2-3,TRBV11-2,.
CASMSLNTQYF,TGTGCCAGCATGTCCTTAAACACCCAGTACTTC,.,TRBJ2-5,TRBV7-6,once
CASSVIGWGNTEAFF,TGTGCCAGCAGCGTGATCGGGTGGGGTAACACTGAAGCTTTCTTT,.,TRBJ1-1,TRBV5-4,.
CASSLVAPSGFYEQYF,TGTGCCAGCAGCTTAGTGGCGCCTAGCGGATTTTACGAGCAGTACTTC,TRBD2,TRBJ2-7,TRBV7-2,.
CASSSGGGPSEQYF,TGCGCCAGCAGCTCGGGAGGAGGGCCAAGCGAGCAGTACTTC,TRBD2,TRBJ2-7,TRBV5-1,.
CATSRAQGATNYGYTF,TGTGCCACCAGCAGAGCACAGGGGGCGACGAACTATGGCTACACCTTC,TRBD1,TRBJ1-2,TRBV15,.
CASSQDPLAGGPGLTYEQYF,TGCGCCAGCAGCCAAGATCCCCTAGCGGGAGGGCCAGGATTAACCTACGAGCAGTACTTC,TRBD2,TRBJ2-7,TRBV4-1,.
CSVEQSSYNEQFF,TGCAGCGTTGAGCAGAGCTCCTACAATGAGCAGTTCTTC,.,TRBJ2-1,TRBV29-1,.
CASSPTGYEKLFF,TGTGCCAGCAGCCCGACAGGGTATGAGAAGCTGTTTTTT,TRBD1,TRBJ2-2,TRBV6-5,.
CASSLDPGLTDTQYF,TGCGCCAGCAGCTTGGACCCAGGGTTGACAGATACGCAGTATTTT,.,TRBJ2-3,TRBV5-1,once
CASSPPTQTNEQYF,TGTGCCAGCTCACCACCGACACAGACCAACGAGCAGTACTTC,.,TRBJ2-7,TRBV18,once
CASSFTQGAGIARDTQYF,TGTGCCAGCAGCTTTACCCAAGGGGCAGGGATAGCGAGAGATACGCAGTATTTT,.,TRBJ2-3,TRBV7-9,.
CATSRDPISYEQYF,TGTGCCACCAGCAGAGACCCGATCTCCTACGAGCAGTACTTC,.,TRBJ2-7,TRBV15,.
CASSYSTRANYGYTF,TGTGCCAGCAGTTACTCCACGAGGGCTAACTATGGCTACACCTTC,.,TRBJ1-2,TRBV6-5,.
CASSLSGRGSDEQFF,TGTGCCAGCAGTTTATCAGGACGAGGGAGCGATGAGCAGTTCTTC,.,TRBJ2-1,TRBV27,.
CASSLEPGPNTEAFF,TGTGCCAGCAGCTTAGAGCCAGGACCAAACACTGAAGCTTTCTTT,.,TRBJ1-1,TRBV7-2,.
CAISETGRSNQPQHF,TGTGCCATCAGTGAGACAGGGCGATCGAATCAGCCCCAGCATTTT,.,TRBJ1-5,TRBV10-3,.
CASSFNRDYEQYF,TGTGCCAGCAGTTTTAACCGCGACTACGAGCAGTACTTC,.,TRBJ2-7,TRBV27,.
CASSRQGLNTEAFF,TGTGCCAGCAGTCGACAGGGGCTGAACACTGAAGCTTTCTTT,TRBD1,TRBJ1-1,TRBV6-6,.
CASSLVAGTTYTGELFF,TGTGCCAGCAGCTTAGTGGCGGGGACGACCTACACCGGGGAGCTGTTTTTT,.,TRBJ2-2,TRBV7-2,once
CSANYGYTF,TGCAGTGCCAACTATGGCTACACCTTC,.,TRBJ1-2,TRBV20-1,.
CASSGTGGIYEQYF,TGTGCCAGCAGTGGGACAGGGGGCATTTACGAGCAGTACTTC,TRBD1,TRBJ2-7,TRBV6-1,.
CASSLNTGGYTEAFF,TGTGCCAGCAGCTTAAATACAGGGGGGTACACTGAAGCTTTCTTT,TRBD1,TRBJ1-1,TRBV7-3,.
CASSLVPGGLQFF,TGCGCCAGCAGCTTGGTGCCAGGGGGTTTGCAGTTCTTC,TRBD1,TRBJ2-1,TRBV5-1,once
CASSPKPPSFRTLIDTQYF,TGTGCCAGCTCACCTAAACCACCTAGTTTCCGGACCTTAATAGATACGCAGTATTTT,.,TRBJ2-3,TRBV18,.
CASSHPRQETQYF,TGTGCCAGCAGCCATCCCCGGCAAGAGACCCAGTACTTC,.,TRBJ2-5,TRBV28,.
CASSGGQAHTGELFF,TGTGCCAGCAGCGGGGGACAGGCCCACACCGGGGAGCTGTTTTTT,.,TRBJ2-2,TRBV21-1,.
CASSLELPGSGANVLTF,TGTGCCAGCAGTTTAGAACTCCCGGGGTCCGGGGCCAACGTCCTGACTTTC,.,TRBJ2-6,TRBV28,.
CASSLSETGSTDTQYF,TGTGCCAGCAGCCTATCCGAGACAGGGTCGACAGATACGCAGTATTTT,TRBD1,TRBJ2-3,TRBV7-9,.
CATSRATGTGLYGYTF,TGTGCCACCAGCAGGGCAACCGGGACAGGGCTCTATGGCTACACCTTC,TRBD1,TRBJ1-2,TRBV15,once
CASSPGLAGRGPEQFF,TGCGCCAGCAGTCCTGGACTAGCGGGAAGAGGGCCTGAGCAGTTCTTC,TRBD2,TRBJ2-1,TRBV10-2,.
CASSEGVAGGGYNEQFF,TGTGCCAGCAGTGAAGGGGTAGCGGGAGGAGGCTACAATGAGCAGTTCTTC,TRBD2,TRBJ2-1,TRBV6-1,.
CASSLFGQGLHGYTF,TGTGCCAGCAGTTTATTCGGGCAGGGCTTACATGGCTACACCTTC,.,TRBJ1-2,TRBV28,.
CASSRSGAQETQYF,TGCGCCAGCAGTAGATCGGGAGCCCAAGAGACCCAGTACTTC,.,TRBJ2-5,TRBV5-1,.